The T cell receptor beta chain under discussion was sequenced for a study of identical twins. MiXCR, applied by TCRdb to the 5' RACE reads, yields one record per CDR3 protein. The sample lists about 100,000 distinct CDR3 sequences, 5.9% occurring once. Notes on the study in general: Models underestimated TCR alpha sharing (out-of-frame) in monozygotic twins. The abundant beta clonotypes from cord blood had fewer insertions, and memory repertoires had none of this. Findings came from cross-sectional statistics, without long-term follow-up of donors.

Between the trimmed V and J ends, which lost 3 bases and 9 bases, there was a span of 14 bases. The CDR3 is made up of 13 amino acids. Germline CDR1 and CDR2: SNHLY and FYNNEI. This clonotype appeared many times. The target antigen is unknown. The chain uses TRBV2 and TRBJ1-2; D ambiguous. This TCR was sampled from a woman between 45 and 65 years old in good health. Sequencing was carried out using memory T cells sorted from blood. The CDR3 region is CASSDRSGWSYTF. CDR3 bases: TGTGCCAGCAGTGACAGGTCGGGGTGGAGCTACACCTTC. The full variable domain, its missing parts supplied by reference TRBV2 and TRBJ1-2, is EPEVTQTPSHQVTQMGQEVILRCVPISNHLYFYWYRQILGQKVEFLVSFYNNEISEKSEIFDDQFSVERPDGSNFTLKIRSTKLEDSAMYFCASSDRSGWSYTFGSGTRLTVV.